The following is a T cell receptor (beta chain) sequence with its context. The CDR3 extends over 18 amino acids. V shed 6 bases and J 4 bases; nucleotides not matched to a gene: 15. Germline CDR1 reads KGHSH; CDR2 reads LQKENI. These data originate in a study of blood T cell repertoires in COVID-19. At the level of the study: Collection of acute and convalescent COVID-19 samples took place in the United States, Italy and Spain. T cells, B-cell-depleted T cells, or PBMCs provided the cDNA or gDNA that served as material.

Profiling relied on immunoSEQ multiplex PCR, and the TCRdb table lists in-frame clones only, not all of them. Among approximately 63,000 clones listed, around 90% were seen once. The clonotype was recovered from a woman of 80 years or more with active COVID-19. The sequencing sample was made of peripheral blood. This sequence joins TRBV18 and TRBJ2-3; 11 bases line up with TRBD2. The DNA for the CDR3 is TGTGCCAGCTCGCCGGGACCGGGACTAGCGGAGGCAGCAGATACGCAGTATTTT. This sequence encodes CASSPGPGLAEAADTQYF. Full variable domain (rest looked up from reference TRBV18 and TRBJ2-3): NAGVMQNPRHLVRRRGQEARLRCSPMKGHSHVYWYRQLPEEGLKFMVYLQKENIIDESGMPKERFSAEFPKEGPSILRIQQVVRGDSAAYFCASSPGPGLAEAADTQYFGPGTRLTVL.